This T cell receptor (beta chain) was identified in a study of blood T cells in healthy people across ages. Whole-study results and caveats: Bulk PBMC profiling left naive and antigen-experienced comparisons inconclusive.

Comment on this clonotype: What it binds is not known.

It was with a sample-barcoded 5' primer and a J-beta primer mix that a second PCR of roughly 7 to 12 cycles was run. Every cDNA was tagged by a template-switch adaptor with 12 random nucleotides. TCRdb passed the 5' RACE reads through MiXCR, listing each CDR3 protein once. The data show around 800,000 distinct CDR3 sequences, roughly 24% seen once. From germline, CDR1 is SGHNT and CDR2 YYREEE (reference sequence). The CDR3 spans 14 residues. V was pared by 4 bases and J by 5 bases, with 12 bases between. These data were also reused for a study on T cells of mothers and their children. This second report adds: The sample comes from eight or nine healthy Caucasian donors: mothers and children. Detection yielded no persistent microchimeric T cell clones.

V gene TRBV5-4 combines with J gene TRBJ1-4; perhaps TRBD1 as D (6 bases). Specimen: blood. The clonotype originates from a boy between 10 and 17 years old in good health. CDR3 amino acids: CASSQRGENEKLFF. CDR3 DNA: TGTGCCAGCAGCCAAAGGGGGGAGAATGAAAAACTGTTTTTT.